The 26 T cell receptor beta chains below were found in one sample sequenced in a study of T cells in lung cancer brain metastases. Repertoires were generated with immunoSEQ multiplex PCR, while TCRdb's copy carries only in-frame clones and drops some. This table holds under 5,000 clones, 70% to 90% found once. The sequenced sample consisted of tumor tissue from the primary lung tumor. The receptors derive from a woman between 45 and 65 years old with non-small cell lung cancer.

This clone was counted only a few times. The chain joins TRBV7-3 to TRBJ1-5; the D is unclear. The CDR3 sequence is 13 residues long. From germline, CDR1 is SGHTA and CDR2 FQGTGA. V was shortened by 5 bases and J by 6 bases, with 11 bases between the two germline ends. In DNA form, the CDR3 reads TGTGCCAGCAGCGGAGGGCCGGGTCAGCCCCAGCATTTT. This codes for CASSGGPGQPQHF.

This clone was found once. CDR3: CASSLGSEKLFF. The CDR3 bases are TGTGCCAGCAGCTTGGGAAGTGAAAAACTGTTTTTT. This chain uses TRBV5-6 with TRBJ1-4, with D uncertain. From germline, CDR1 is SGHDT and CDR2 YYEEEE. The CDR3 consists of 12 residues. Trimming stripped 0 bases from V and 7 bases from J, with 4 bases between.

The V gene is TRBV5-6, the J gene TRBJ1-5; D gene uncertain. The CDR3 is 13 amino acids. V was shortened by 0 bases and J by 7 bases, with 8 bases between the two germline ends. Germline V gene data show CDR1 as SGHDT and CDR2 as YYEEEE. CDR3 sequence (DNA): TGTGCCAGCAGCTTGGGGGTAGTACAGCCCCAGCATTTT. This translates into CASSLGVVQPQHF.

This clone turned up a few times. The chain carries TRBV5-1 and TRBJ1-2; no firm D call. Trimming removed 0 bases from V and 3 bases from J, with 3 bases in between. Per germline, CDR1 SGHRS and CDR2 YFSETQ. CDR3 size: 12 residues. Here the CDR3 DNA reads TGCGCCAGCAGCTTGGACGACTATGGCTACACCTTC. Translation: CASSLDDYGYTF.

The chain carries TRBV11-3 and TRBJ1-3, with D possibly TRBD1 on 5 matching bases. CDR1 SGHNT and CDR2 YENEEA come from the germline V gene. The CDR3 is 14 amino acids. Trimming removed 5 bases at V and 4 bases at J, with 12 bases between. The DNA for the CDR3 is TGTGCCAGCAGCCCGACAGTCGTGGGAAACACCATATATTTT. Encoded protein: CASSPTVVGNTIYF.

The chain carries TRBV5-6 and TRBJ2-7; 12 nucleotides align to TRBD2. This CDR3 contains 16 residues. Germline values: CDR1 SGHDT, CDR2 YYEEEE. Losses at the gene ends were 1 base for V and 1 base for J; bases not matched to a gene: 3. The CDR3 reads CASSLRLAGGSYEQYV. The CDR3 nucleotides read TGTGCCAGCAGCTTGCGCCTAGCGGGAGGGTCCTACGAGCAGTACGTC.

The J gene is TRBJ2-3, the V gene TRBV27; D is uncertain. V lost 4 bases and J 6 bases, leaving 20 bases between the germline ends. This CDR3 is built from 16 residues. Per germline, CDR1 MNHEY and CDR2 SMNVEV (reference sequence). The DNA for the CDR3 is TGTGCCAGCAGTTCGTACAAGGGCATTTATTTGGATACGCAGTATTTT. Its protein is CASSSYKGIYLDTQYF.

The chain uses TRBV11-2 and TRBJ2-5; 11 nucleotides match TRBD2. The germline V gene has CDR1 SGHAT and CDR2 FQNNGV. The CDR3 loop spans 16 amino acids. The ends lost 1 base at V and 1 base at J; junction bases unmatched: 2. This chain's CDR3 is CASSLGTSGFQETQYF. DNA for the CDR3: TGTGCCAGCAGCTTAGGGACTAGCGGGTTCCAAGAGACCCAGTACTTC.

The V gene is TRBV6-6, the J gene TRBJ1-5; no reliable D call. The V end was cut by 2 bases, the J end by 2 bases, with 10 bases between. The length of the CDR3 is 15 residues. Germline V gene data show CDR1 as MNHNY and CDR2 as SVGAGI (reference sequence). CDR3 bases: TGTGCCAGCAGTTACAGGACGGGAGGCAATCAGCCCCAGCATTTT. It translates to CASSYRTGGNQPQHF.

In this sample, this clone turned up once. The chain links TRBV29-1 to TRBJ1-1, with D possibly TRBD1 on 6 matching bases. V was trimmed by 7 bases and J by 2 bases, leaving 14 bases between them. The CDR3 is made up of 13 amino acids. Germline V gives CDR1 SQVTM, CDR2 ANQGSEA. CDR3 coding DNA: TGCAGCGCCGGGGGGCAGGCCAACACTGAAGCTTTCTTT. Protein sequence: CSAGGQANTEAFF.

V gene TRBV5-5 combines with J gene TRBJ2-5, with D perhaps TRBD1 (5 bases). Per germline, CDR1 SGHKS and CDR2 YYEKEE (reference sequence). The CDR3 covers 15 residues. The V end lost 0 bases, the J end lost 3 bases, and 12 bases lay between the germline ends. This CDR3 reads CASSLAIDREETQYF. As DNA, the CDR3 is TGTGCCAGCAGCTTGGCTATCGACAGAGAAGAGACCCAGTACTTC.

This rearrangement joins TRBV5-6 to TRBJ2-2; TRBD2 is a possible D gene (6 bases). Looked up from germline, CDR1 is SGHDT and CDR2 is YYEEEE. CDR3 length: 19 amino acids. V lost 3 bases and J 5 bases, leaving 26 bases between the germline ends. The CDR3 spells CASSSLKKWDGGGTGELFF. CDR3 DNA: TGTGCCAGCAGCTCCCTTAAAAAGTGGGACGGCGGAGGGACCGGGGAGCTGTTTTTT. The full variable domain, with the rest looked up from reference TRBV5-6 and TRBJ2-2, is DAGVTQSPTHLIKTRGQQVTLRCSPKSGHDTVSWYQQALGQGPQFIFQYYEEEERQRGNFPDRFSGHQFPNYSSELNVNALLLGDSALYLCASSSLKKWDGGGTGELFFGEGSRLTVL.

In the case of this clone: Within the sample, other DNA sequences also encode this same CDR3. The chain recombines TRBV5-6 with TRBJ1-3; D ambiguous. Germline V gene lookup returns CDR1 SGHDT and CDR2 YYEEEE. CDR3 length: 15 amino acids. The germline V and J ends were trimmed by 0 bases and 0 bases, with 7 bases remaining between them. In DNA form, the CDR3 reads TGTGCCAGCAGCTTGGCCGCAGTCTCTGGAAACACCATATATTTT. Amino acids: CASSLAAVSGNTIYF.

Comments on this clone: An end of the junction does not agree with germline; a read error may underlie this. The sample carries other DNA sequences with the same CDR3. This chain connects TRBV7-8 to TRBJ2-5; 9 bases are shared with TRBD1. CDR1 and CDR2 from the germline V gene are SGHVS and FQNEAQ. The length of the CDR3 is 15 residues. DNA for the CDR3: TGTGCCAGCAGCTTGGGACAGGGCTTCCAAGAAACCCAGTACTTC. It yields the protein CASSLGQGFQETQYF.

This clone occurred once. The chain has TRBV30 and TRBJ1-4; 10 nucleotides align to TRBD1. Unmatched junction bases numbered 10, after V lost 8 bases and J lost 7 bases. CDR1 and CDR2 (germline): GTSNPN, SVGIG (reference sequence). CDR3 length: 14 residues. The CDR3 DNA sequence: TGTGCCGGAACGACAGGGGGCGCGAGTGAAAAACTGTTTTTT. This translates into CAGTTGGASEKLFF.

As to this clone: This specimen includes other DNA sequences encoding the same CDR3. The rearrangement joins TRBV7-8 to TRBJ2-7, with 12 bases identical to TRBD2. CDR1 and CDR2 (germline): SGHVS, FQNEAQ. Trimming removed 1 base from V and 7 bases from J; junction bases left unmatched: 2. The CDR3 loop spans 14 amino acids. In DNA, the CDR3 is TGTGCCAGCAGCTTAGGGACTAGCGGGACTGAGCAGTACGTC. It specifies CASSLGTSGTEQYV.

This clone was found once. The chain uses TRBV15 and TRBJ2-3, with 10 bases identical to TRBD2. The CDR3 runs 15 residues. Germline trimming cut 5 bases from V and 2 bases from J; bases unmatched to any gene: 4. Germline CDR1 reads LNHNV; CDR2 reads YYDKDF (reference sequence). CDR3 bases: TGTGCCACCAGCGCCCTAGCGGGAGTCACAGATACGCAGTATTTT. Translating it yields CATSALAGVTDTQYF.

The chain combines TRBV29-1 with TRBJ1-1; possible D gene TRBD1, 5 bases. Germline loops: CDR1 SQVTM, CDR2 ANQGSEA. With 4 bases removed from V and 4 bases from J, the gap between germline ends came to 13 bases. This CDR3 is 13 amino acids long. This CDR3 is CSVVAGWITEAFF. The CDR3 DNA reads TGCAGCGTTGTGGCAGGGTGGATCACTGAAGCTTTCTTT.

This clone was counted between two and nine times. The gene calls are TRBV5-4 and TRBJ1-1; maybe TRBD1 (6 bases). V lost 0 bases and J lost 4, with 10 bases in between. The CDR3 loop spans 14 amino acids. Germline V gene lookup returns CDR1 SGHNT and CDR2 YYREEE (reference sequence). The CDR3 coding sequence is TGTGCCAGCAGCTTGGAGGGGGGGCTCACTGAAGCTTTCTTT. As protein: CASSLEGGLTEAFF.

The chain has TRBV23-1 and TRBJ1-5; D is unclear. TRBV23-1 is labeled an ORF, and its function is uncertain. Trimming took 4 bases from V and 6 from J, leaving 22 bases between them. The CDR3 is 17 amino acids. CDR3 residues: CASSPLGRRWRRQPQHF. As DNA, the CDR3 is TGCGCCAGCAGTCCTCTAGGGAGGCGTTGGAGGCGTCAGCCCCAGCATTTT.

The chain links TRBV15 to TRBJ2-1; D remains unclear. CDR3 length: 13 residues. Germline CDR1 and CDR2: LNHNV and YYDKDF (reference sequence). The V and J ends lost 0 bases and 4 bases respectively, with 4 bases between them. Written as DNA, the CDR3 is TGTGCCACCAGCAGAGAGATTTACAATGAGCAGTTCTTC. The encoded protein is CATSREIYNEQFF.

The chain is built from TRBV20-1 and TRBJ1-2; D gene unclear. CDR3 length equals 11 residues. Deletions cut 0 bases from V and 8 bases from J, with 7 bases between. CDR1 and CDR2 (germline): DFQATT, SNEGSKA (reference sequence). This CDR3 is CSARDREGYTF. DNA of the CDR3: TGCAGTGCTAGAGACCGGGAGGGCTACACCTTC.

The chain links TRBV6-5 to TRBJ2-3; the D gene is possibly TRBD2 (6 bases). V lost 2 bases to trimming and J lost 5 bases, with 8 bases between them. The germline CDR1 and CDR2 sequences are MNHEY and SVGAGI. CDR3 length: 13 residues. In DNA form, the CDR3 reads TGTGCCAGCAGTTACACTAGCCGAGATACGCAGTATTTT. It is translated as CASSYTSRDTQYF.

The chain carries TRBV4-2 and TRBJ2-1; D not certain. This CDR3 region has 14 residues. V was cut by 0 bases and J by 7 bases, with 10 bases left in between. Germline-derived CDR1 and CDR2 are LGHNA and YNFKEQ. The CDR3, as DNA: TGTGCCAGCAGCCAAGATCTAGTAAAGAATGAGCAGTTCTTC. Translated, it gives CASSQDLVKNEQFF.

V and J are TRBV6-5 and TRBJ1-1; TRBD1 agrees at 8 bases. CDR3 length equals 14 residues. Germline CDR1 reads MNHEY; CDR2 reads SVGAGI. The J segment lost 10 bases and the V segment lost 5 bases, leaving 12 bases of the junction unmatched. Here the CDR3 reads CASSGLGQGVGAFF. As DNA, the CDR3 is TGTGCCAGCAGTGGCCTCGGACAGGGCGTAGGAGCTTTCTTT.

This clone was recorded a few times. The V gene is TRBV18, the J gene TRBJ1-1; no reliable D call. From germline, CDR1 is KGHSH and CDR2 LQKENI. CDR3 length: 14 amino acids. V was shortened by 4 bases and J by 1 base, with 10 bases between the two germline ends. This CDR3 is CASSRVPGNTEAFF. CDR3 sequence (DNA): TGTGCCAGCTCACGGGTTCCAGGGAACACTGAAGCTTTCTTT. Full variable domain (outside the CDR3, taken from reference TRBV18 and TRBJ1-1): NAGVMQNPRHLVRRRGQEARLRCSPMKGHSHVYWYRQLPEEGLKFMVYLQKENIIDESGMPKERFSAEFPKEGPSILRIQQVVRGDSAAYFCASSRVPGNTEAFFGQGTRLTVV.